This T cell receptor beta chain comes out of a study of shared T cell receptors in the human thymus. This CDR3 is built from 13 residues. V was clipped by 4 bases and J by 4 bases, with 12 bases between them. The germline CDR1 and CDR2 sequences are SGHRS and YFSETQ. Sequenced by immunoSEQ multiplex PCR; TCRdb stores in-frame clones only, minus some. The sample records hundreds of thousands of clones, about 89% being singletons. These data also featured in a second study, about human thymus T cells. This second report adds: Each of the donors was a healthy Finnish infant who was undergoing open corrective cardiac surgery for congenital heart defects. Thymus tissue was removed during corrective cardiac surgery. Thymic as well as blood repertoires seemed to favor certain V and J genes unevenly. Related research examined unrelated individuals and reported that their thymic repertoires overlapped highly.

The receptor was derived from a boy younger than two with a congenital heart defect. The genes are TRBV5-1 and TRBJ2-7, with D possibly TRBD1 on 6 matching bases. Specimen: thymocytes. CDR3 bases: TGCGCCAGCAGCCTGGGACACTTTTACGAGCAGTACTTC. This sequence encodes CASSLGHFYEQYF.